The present TCR beta chain was sequenced within a study of vaccination and CD4 T cells after COVID-19. At the level of the study: Samples after vaccination came a median roughly 74 days past dose two, ranging 14 to 241.

Trimming shortened V by 7 bases and J by 1 base, and 15 bases separated the two germline ends. CDR3 length: 15 residues. Germline CDR1 MNHNS, CDR2 SASEGT. As concerns this clonotype: Antigen specificity is unknown.

Treatment defined: approximately 9-day PBMC culture with coronavirus spike peptide pools or control peptides (ViraFEST assay). Each well held roughly 2 million PBMCs in IL-2 (about 10 IU/ml) medium with approximately 9.1 ug/ml peptide pools. Sequencing of the DNA from cultured CD4+ T cells was carried out with the Oncomine TCR Beta short-read assay. MiXCR, applied by TCRdb to the PCR reads, yields one record per CDR3 protein. The sample contains under 30,000 distinct CDR3 sequences, approximately 44% of which appear only once. The chain uses TRBV6-1 and TRBJ2-3; D might be TRBD2 (6 bases). The source is a human donor who received a COVID-19 vaccine. This specimen was CD4+ T cells from blood, cultured in vitro, taken before SARS-CoV-2 vaccination. The CDR3 loop reads CASIKNSGGTDTQYF. The CDR3 bases are TGTGCCAGCATAAAAAATAGCGGAGGCACAGATACGCAGTATTTT.